This T cell receptor (beta chain) was recorded in a study of CD8+ T cells in alopecia areata. Study summary: In an open-label trial, patients got 5 to 10 mg tofacitinib twice daily. Tofacitinib treatment spanned 6 to 18 months, with 6 months off drug afterward.

Germline V gene data show CDR1 as GTSNPN and CDR2 as SVGIG (reference sequence). CDR3 size: 18 residues. With V trimmed by 0 bases and J by 0 bases, 9 bases remained unmatched. Remarks on this clone: Its antigen is not known.

It was cDNA, reverse transcribed from extracted RNA, that served as the sequencing template. TCRdb's table, derived via immunoSEQ multiplex PCR, lists solely in-frame clones and lacks some. The sample shows approximately 11,000 clones, approximately 57% of them seen only once. Researchers gathered lesional scalp punch biopsies and peripheral blood from patients with alopecia areata. Whole-study results and caveats: Scalp specimens additionally yield sequences from normal skin's resident alphabeta T cells. Relative to mice, TCR sharing across patients was less clear, a difference possibly HLA-related.

The gene calls are TRBV30 and TRBJ2-7; TRBD2 matches at 12 bases. This receptor was obtained from a human donor with alopecia areata. The sample comprised skin. The CDR3 region is CAWSVLSTSGRTSYEQYF. The CDR3, as DNA: TGTGCCTGGAGTGTCCTCTCCACTAGCGGGAGGACCTCCTACGAGCAGTACTTC.